What follows describes a single TCR beta chain. Its antigen remains unknown. Germline V gives CDR1 MGHRA, CDR2 YSYEKL. Trimming cost V 2 bases and J 1 base; bases outside gene matches: 5. CDR3 length: 16 residues. In the library, individual cDNA molecules carried attached unique molecular identifiers. TCRdb recomputed calls from the 5' RACE reads with MiXCR, one row per CDR3 protein. The sample records under 60,000 distinct CDR3 sequences, 5.6% being singletons. The source of the sample is a study of early T cells in non-severe SARS-CoV-2 infection. Study summary: Chains stayed unpaired after sequencing of bulk RNA from unsorted whole blood.

Study-wide findings and caveats: There was a bias toward anti-spike CD8 responses in VDJdb matching, which missed private and CD4 specificities.

The V gene is TRBV4-1, the J gene TRBJ2-3; TRBD1 agrees at 8 bases. This TCR was recovered from an adult who was a healthcare worker with PCR-confirmed SARS-CoV-2 infection or an uninfected control (not recorded which). Source material: whole blood. CDR3 in DNA: TGCGCCAGCAGCCAACCCGGGACAGGAGGCACAGATACGCAGTATTTT. It specifies CASSQPGTGGTDTQYF.